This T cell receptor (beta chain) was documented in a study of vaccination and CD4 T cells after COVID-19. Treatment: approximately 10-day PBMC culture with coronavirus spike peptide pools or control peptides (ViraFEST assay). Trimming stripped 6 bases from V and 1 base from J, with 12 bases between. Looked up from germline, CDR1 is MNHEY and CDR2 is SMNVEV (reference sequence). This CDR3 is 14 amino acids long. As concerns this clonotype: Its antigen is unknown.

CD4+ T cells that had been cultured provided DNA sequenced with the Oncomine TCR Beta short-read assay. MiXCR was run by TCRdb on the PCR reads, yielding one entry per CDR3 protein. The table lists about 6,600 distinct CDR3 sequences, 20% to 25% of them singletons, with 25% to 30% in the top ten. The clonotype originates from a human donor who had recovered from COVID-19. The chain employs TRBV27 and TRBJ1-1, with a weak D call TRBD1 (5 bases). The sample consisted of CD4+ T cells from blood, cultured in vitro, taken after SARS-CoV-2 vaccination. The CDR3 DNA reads TGTGCCAGCAGCAGGGCAGGGACGAACACTGAAGCTTTCTTT. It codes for CASSRAGTNTEAFF.